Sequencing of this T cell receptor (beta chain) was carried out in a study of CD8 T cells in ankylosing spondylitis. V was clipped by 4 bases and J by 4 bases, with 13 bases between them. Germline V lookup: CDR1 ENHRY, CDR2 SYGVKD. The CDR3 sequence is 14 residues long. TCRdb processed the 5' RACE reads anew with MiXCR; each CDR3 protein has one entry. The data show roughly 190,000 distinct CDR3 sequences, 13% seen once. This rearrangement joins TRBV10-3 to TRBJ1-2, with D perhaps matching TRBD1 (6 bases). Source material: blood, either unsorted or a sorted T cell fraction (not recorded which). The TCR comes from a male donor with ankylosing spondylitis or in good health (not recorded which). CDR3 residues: CAISVDSQSYGYTF. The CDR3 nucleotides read TGTGCCATCAGTGTGGACAGCCAGTCCTATGGCTACACCTTC.